This T cell receptor beta chain was captured in a study of T cells in Graves' hyperthyroidism and ophthalmopathy. This CDR3 contains 9 residues. The germline V gene encodes CDR1 MNHEY and CDR2 SVGAGI. TCR beta CDR3 regions were amplified from RNA transcripts. A first-round RT-PCR of the TCR CDR3 used the HTBI primer set. TCRdb recomputed calls from the multiplex PCR reads with MiXCR, one row per CDR3 protein. This sample carries about 37,000 distinct CDR3 sequences, approximately 52% of them seen once, and the ten largest clones take 17%. Note on this clonotype: The junction departs from germline at one end; a sequencing error may be responsible.

Sequenced input: blood. This clonotype originated in a man in his forties with Graves' ophthalmopathy. The chain joins TRBV6-5 to TRBJ1-6; D is ambiguous. The CDR3 nucleotides are TGTGCCAGCAGTTACGATGGAGATTTT. Translated, it gives CASSYDGDF.